The sequence of this T cell receptor beta chain was determined in a study of shared clonotypes between healthy human individuals. The wider study: Each donor had three CD4 naive, three CD4 memory, two CD8 naive and one CD8 memory plate.

Measured with immunoSEQ multiplex PCR; TCRdb has only the in-frame clones, and not every one. This sample yields roughly 1,600,000 clones, of which just under 99% are seen a single time; approximately 0.4% belongs to the top ten. The CDR3 has 17 amino acids. Germline CDR1 and CDR2: SEHNR and FQNEAQ (reference sequence). The V and J ends lost 1 base and 8 bases, in that order; junction bases with no gene match: 14. The TCR originated in a man aged 25-45 years in good health. Sequenced: naive CD4+ T cells sorted from blood. The subset was: CD45RA+ positively selected. This sequence joins TRBV7-9 and TRBJ2-1; 7 positions match TRBD2. The CDR3: CASSLGEGLAAYDEQFF. The CDR3 DNA reads TGTGCCAGCAGCTTAGGGGAAGGCCTAGCGGCTTACGATGAGCAGTTCTTC.